The sequence of this T cell receptor (beta chain) was determined in a study of CD8 T cells in Susac syndrome. Study-wide results and limits: That the number of individuals in its TCR sequencing and HLA analysis was relatively small was acknowledged by the study.

RNA amounts of roughly 0.5 to 1 ug underwent reverse transcription with random hexamers. TCR beta CDR3 was amplified by immunoSEQ multiplex PCR. This amplification extended across 54 Vbeta and 13 Jbeta segments. TCRdb reprocessed the immunoSEQ multiplex PCR reads via MiXCR and lists one record per CDR3 protein. The sample records some 200,000 distinct CDR3 sequences, 85% to 95% being singletons. Comments on this clonotype: Its matching antigen is unknown.

The sample consisted of CD4+ T cells from PBMCs. This TCR derives from a human donor in good health.

CDR3 nucleotide sequence: TGTGCCAGCAGCCAGCGGACAAGACCCTCTGGGGCCAACGTCCTGACTTTC. As protein: CASSQRTRPSGANVLTF. The J gene is TRBJ2-6, the V gene TRBV3-1; tentative D call: TRBD1 (5 bases). Germline values: CDR1 LGHDT, CDR2 YNNKEL (reference sequence). V lost 3 bases, J lost 0 bases, and 12 bases lay in between. The CDR3 extends over 17 amino acids.